A single T cell receptor (beta chain) is shown here with its context. The length of the CDR3 is 17 residues. The germline gives CDR1 ENHRY, CDR2 SYGVKD. Trimming took 0 bases from V and 3 from J; bases not matched to a gene: 7. This specimen belongs to a study of blood T cells in healthy people across ages. A J-beta primer mix and a sample-barcoded 5' primer were used in a second PCR of about 7 to 12 cycles. MiXCR, applied by TCRdb to the 5' RACE reads, yields one record per CDR3 protein. The sample includes hundreds of thousands of distinct CDR3 sequences, roughly 60% seen only once; the top ten take 22%.

The specimen was blood. The genes are TRBV10-3 and TRBJ2-3; 9 nucleotides line up with TRBD2. The origin of this receptor is a man younger than 45 in good health. DNA for the CDR3: TGTGCCATCAGTGAGTCGAGGCTAGCGGGGATGACAGATACGCAGTATTTT. It yields the protein CAISESRLAGMTDTQYF.